The 21 T cell receptor beta chains reported below all come from one sample, sequenced in a study of cytomegalovirus exposure and HLA in healthy donors. Researchers ran the PCR with 60 Vbeta and 13 Jbeta primers. The protocol was immunoSEQ multiplex PCR, while the TCRdb copy is restricted to in-frame clones and leaves out a portion. The sample has some 55,000 clones, around 85% seen once. Sequencing was performed on PBMCs. The receptors here all came from a middle-aged man in good health and CMV-seronegative.

The gene calls are TRBV13 and TRBJ2-7; the D gene is possibly TRBD1 (5 bases). Germline CDR1 is PRHDT and CDR2 is FYEKMQ (reference sequence). The V gene lost 2 bases and the J gene lost 1 base, with 6 bases spanning the gap. The CDR3 has 13 residues. The CDR3 nucleotides read TGTGCCAGCAGCTTACCAGGGTCCTACGAGCAGTACGTC. Translation: CASSLPGSYEQYV.

The gene calls are TRBV7-2 and TRBJ2-7; D not certain. CDR1 is SGHTA, CDR2 FQGNSA, per germline. V lost 3 bases to trimming and J lost 6 bases, with 9 bases between them. The CDR3 contains 12 residues. In DNA form, the CDR3 reads TGTGCCAGCAGCTTCCACCCCAGCGAGCAGTACTTC. It specifies CASSFHPSEQYF.

The chain joins TRBV7-9 to TRBJ1-2; TRBD1 matches at 7 bases. Germline CDR1 SEHNR, CDR2 FQNEAQ (reference sequence). Losses at the gene ends were 4 bases for V and 4 bases for J; bases not matched to a gene: 6. This CDR3 has 14 amino acids. The CDR3 coding sequence is TGTGCCAGCAGCTCGGGGACAGCGGGCTATGGCTACACCTTC. Amino acid sequence: CASSSGTAGYGYTF. The entire variable domain, with the rest obtained from reference TRBV7-9 and TRBJ1-2, is as follows: DTGVSQNPRHKITKRGQNVTFRCDPISEHNRLYWYRQTLGQGPEFLTYFQNEAQLEKSRLLSDRFSAERPKGSFSTLEIQRTEQGDSAMYLCASSSGTAGYGYTFGSGTRLTVV.

V gene TRBV7-2 combines with J gene TRBJ1-5; a possible D gene is TRBD1 (6 bases). Trimming took off 2 bases at V and 0 bases at J, with 17 bases between the two ends. The CDR3 length is 18 residues. Germline V gene sequence: CDR1 SGHTA, CDR2 FQGNSA. The CDR3 reads CASSLLPRTENSNQPQHF. DNA of the CDR3: TGTGCCAGCAGCTTACTACCGAGGACAGAAAATAGCAATCAGCCCCAGCATTTT.

The chain uses TRBV30 and TRBJ2-5; 8 bases align to TRBD2. CDR3 length equals 15 residues. V dropped 0 bases and J dropped 4; count of bases not matched to a gene: 7. Germline-derived CDR1 and CDR2 are GTSNPN and SVGIG (reference sequence). The CDR3 protein is CAWSVPGGSRETQYF. In DNA, the CDR3 is TGTGCCTGGAGTGTACCGGGGGGGTCAAGAGAGACCCAGTACTTC.

The V and J genes are TRBV7-6 and TRBJ1-1; D is possibly TRBD1 (5 bases). Trimming removed 4 bases at V and 5 bases at J, with 23 bases between. The CDR3 has 17 residues. Germline CDR1 reads SGHVS; CDR2 reads FNYEAQ. The CDR3 loop is CASSSTSGGGLGTEAFF. The DNA of the CDR3 is TGTGCCAGCAGCTCCACTTCCGGCGGGGGGTTAGGAACTGAAGCTTTCTTT.

This chain joins TRBV29-1 and TRBJ2-1, with D perhaps TRBD1 (5 bases). The ends were cut back, 4 bases at V and 7 bases at J, with 14 bases in the middle. The CDR3 runs to 13 residues. Germline values: CDR1 SQVTM, CDR2 ANQGSEA. CDR3 sequence: CSVGPGLGNEQFF. The CDR3 nucleotides are TGCAGCGTTGGACCAGGGCTAGGGAATGAGCAGTTCTTC.

The chain is built from TRBV6-1 and TRBJ1-2; D might be TRBD1 (6 bases). The CDR3 covers 13 residues. Germline CDR1 reads MNHNS; CDR2 reads SASEGT. Trimming took off 3 bases at V and 5 bases at J, with 10 bases between the two ends. Written as DNA, the CDR3 is TGTGCCAGCAGTGACAGGACAGCTTATGGCTACACCTTC. It is translated as CASSDRTAYGYTF.

The chain uses TRBV25-1 and TRBJ1-3; D possibly corresponds to TRBD1 (6 bases). Germline V lookup: CDR1 MGHDK, CDR2 SYGVNS. The CDR3 is 15 amino acids. The V gene lost 6 bases and the J gene lost 0 bases, with 12 bases spanning the gap. For the CDR3, the DNA is TGTGCCAGCAGCCGGACAGAGCCCTCTGGAAACACCATATATTTT. Encoded protein: CASSRTEPSGNTIYF. Complete variable domain (other parts from reference TRBV25-1 and TRBJ1-3): EADIYQTPRYLVIGTGKKITLECSQTMGHDKMYWYQQDPGMELHLIHYSYGVNSTEKGDLSSESTVSRIRTEHFPLTLESARPSHTSQYLCASSRTEPSGNTIYFGEGSWLTVV.

The rearrangement uses TRBV6-5 and TRBJ2-3, with 10 bases identical to TRBD2. The germline gives CDR1 MNHEY, CDR2 SVGAGI. V shed 1 base, J shed 4 bases, and the junction held 5 bases outside the gene matches. CDR3 length equals 16 residues. The CDR3 reads CASSYLSGGAADTQYF. The CDR3 DNA sequence: TGTGCCAGCAGTTACTTGAGCGGGGGGGCCGCAGATACGCAGTATTTT.

The genes are TRBV4-1 and TRBJ2-1, with D unresolved. V lost 2 bases and J lost 2, with 19 bases in between. The length of the CDR3 is 18 residues. Germline loops: CDR1 MGHRA, CDR2 YSYEKL. The CDR3 sequence is CASSQLALTVGPYNEQFF. CDR3 DNA: TGCGCCAGCAGCCAATTGGCTCTCACAGTGGGCCCCTACAATGAGCAGTTCTTC.

This clone occurred a few times. The chain couples TRBV6-5 to TRBJ2-6; 7 nucleotides align to TRBD2. V gave up 2 bases and J gave up 4 bases; unmatched junction bases: 5. The CDR3 length is 16 residues. Germline values: CDR1 MNHEY, CDR2 SVGAGI. The chain's CDR3 is CASSYEGGSGANVLTF. The CDR3 DNA sequence: TGTGCCAGCAGTTACGAGGGAGGGTCCGGGGCCAACGTCCTGACTTTC.

The rearrangement links TRBV13 to TRBJ2-7, with TRBD1 matching over 8 bases. Germline values: CDR1 PRHDT, CDR2 FYEKMQ (reference sequence). J lost 5 bases, V lost 0 bases, and 3 bases had no gene match. CDR3 length: 14 residues. Here the CDR3 DNA reads TGTGCCAGCAGCTTAGGGGACAGGGCCCACGAGCAGTACTTC. This codes for CASSLGDRAHEQYF. The entire variable domain, with the rest obtained from reference TRBV13 and TRBJ2-7, is as follows: AAGVIQSPRHLIKEKRETATLKCYPIPRHDTVYWYQQGPGQDPQFLISFYEKMQSDKGSIPDRFSAQQFSDYHSELNMSSLELGDSALYFCASSLGDRAHEQYFGPGTRLTVT.

The V and J genes are TRBV25-1 and TRBJ1-1; unclear D gene. Germline values: CDR1 MGHDK, CDR2 SYGVNS. The CDR3 runs to 13 residues. V lost 4 bases, J lost 1 base, and 7 bases lay in between. CDR3 DNA: TGTGCCAGCAGTGCAAAGAGGAACACTGAAGCTTTCTTT. Protein product: CASSAKRNTEAFF.

This chain links TRBV5-5 with TRBJ1-5, with D perhaps matching TRBD1 (5 bases). The CDR3 has 15 residues. Germline V lookup: CDR1 SGHKS, CDR2 YYEKEE (reference sequence). V was cut by 4 bases and J by 0 bases, with 11 bases left in between. CDR3 loop: CASSIQGSSNQPQHF. In DNA form, the CDR3 reads TGTGCCAGCAGCATCCAGGGAAGTAGCAATCAGCCCCAGCATTTT.

The V call is TRBV27, the J call TRBJ2-2; no definite D call. The germline CDR1 and CDR2 sequences are MNHEY and SMNVEV (reference sequence). The germline V and J ends were trimmed by 6 bases and 6 bases, with 14 bases remaining between them. The CDR3 extends over 14 amino acids. CDR3 sequence (DNA): TGTGCCAGCAGCCCCCGTCAATGGCCCGGGGAGCTGTTTTTT. Protein: CASSPRQWPGELFF.

The CDR3 protein is CASSLAGTGAYNEQFF. The CDR3 DNA sequence: TGTGCCAGCAGCTTAGCGGGGACAGGGGCCTACAATGAGCAGTTCTTC. The chain joins TRBV7-9 to TRBJ2-1; 10 bases fit TRBD1. The V segment lost 0 bases and the J segment 2 bases; nucleotides outside the gene matches: 1. The germline V gene encodes CDR1 SEHNR and CDR2 FQNEAQ (reference sequence). The CDR3 totals 16 residues.

The chain has TRBV5-8 and TRBJ1-6, with 9 positions matching TRBD1. CDR3 length: 14 amino acids. The V segment lost 0 bases and the J segment 10 bases; nucleotides outside the gene matches: 2. The germline V gene has CDR1 SGHTS and CDR2 YDEGEE. CDR3 residues: CASSLGQGGSPLHF. The CDR3 DNA is TGTGCCAGCAGCTTGGGACAGGGGGGATCACCCCTCCACTTT.

The genes are TRBV2 and TRBJ1-1; possibly TRBD1 for D (6 bases). This CDR3 region has 16 residues. The germline V gene encodes CDR1 SNHLY and CDR2 FYNNEI. The V end was cut by 4 bases, the J end by 0 bases, with 15 bases between. CDR3 in DNA: TGTGCCAGCAGTGCGGTCGGGGGGCTCATGAACACTGAAGCTTTCTTT. It translates to CASSAVGGLMNTEAFF. The whole variable domain, filled in from reference TRBV2 and TRBJ1-1, reads EPEVTQTPSHQVTQMGQEVILRCVPISNHLYFYWYRQILGQKVEFLVSFYNNEISEKSEIFDDQFSVERPDGSNFTLKIRSTKLEDSAMYFCASSAVGGLMNTEAFFGQGTRLTVV.

The chain is built from TRBV6-4 and TRBJ2-5; 8 nucleotides agree with TRBD1. V shed 4 bases, J shed 5 bases, and the junction held 3 bases outside the gene matches. Germline values: CDR1 MRHNA, CDR2 SNTAGT. The CDR3 totals 13 residues. The CDR3 reads CASSARGRETQYF. CDR3 coding DNA: TGTGCCAGCAGTGCCAGGGGGCGGGAGACCCAGTACTTC.

The chain uses TRBV30 and TRBJ2-3; D possibly corresponds to TRBD1 (6 bases). Germline CDR1 reads GTSNPN; CDR2 reads SVGIG (reference sequence). The CDR3 runs to 15 residues. V was pared by 2 bases and J by 0 bases, with 12 bases between. The CDR3 coding sequence is TGTGCCTGGAGTCCAGGGGCGCGAAGCACAGATACGCAGTATTTT. Its translation: CAWSPGARSTDTQYF.